A single sample gave rise to the 16 T cell receptor beta chains below, sequenced in a study of cytomegalovirus exposure and HLA in healthy donors. The PCR made use of 60 Vbeta and 13 Jbeta primers. Method: immunoSEQ multiplex PCR; TCRdb's copy keeps in-frame clones and lacks some. The data contain 70,000 to 95,000 clones, around four fifths of them singletons. Sequenced: PBMCs. The receptors derive from a woman between 18 and 30 years old in good health and CMV-seropositive.

The chain has TRBV7-2 and TRBJ2-3; no clear D. This CDR3 spans 13 amino acids. V was trimmed by 6 bases and J by 6 bases, leaving 13 bases between them. Germline V gene lookup returns CDR1 SGHTA and CDR2 FQGNSA. CDR3 sequence (DNA): TGTGCCAGCAGTTTGACCGGGTGGGATACGCAGTATTTT. Translation: CASSLTGWDTQYF.

The genes are TRBV5-1 and TRBJ2-3; no clear D gene. The germline V gene encodes CDR1 SGHRS and CDR2 YFSETQ. The CDR3 length is 14 residues. V lost 1 base and J 3 bases, leaving 9 bases between the germline ends. CDR3 protein: CASSLSSQTDTQYF. Written as DNA, the CDR3 is TGCGCCAGCAGCTTGTCTAGTCAGACAGATACGCAGTATTTT.

The gene calls are TRBV6-1 and TRBJ1-4; D is unresolved. CDR3 length: 16 amino acids. Between the trimmed V and J ends, which lost 4 bases and 0 bases, there was a span of 12 bases. CDR1 is MNHNS, CDR2 SASEGT, per germline. CDR3 nucleotides: TGTGCCAGCAGTGTGGAGGTCAGGCCAACTAATGAAAAACTGTTTTTT. Its protein product is CASSVEVRPTNEKLFF.

The chain has TRBV11-3 and TRBJ2-7, with 9 positions matching TRBD2. The CDR3 is 14 amino acids. Germline CDR1 is SGHNT and CDR2 is YENEEA. The V gene end was trimmed by 2 bases and the J gene end by 2 bases; junction bases not matched to a gene: 1. In nucleotides, the CDR3 is TGTGCCAGCAGCTTACTAGCGGGGACCTACGAGCAGTACTTC. Amino acid sequence: CASSLLAGTYEQYF.

This chain connects TRBV6-1 to TRBJ2-3; D is unresolved. Germline V gene sequence: CDR1 MNHNS, CDR2 SASEGT. The V gene lost 2 bases and the J gene lost 1 base, with 10 bases spanning the gap. The CDR3 runs to 15 residues. CDR3 DNA sequence: TGTGCCAGCAGTGAATCACCCCGGGGCACAGATACGCAGTATTTT. Residues: CASSESPRGTDTQYF.

The J gene is TRBJ1-5, the V gene TRBV2; D is ambiguous. Per germline, CDR1 SNHLY and CDR2 FYNNEI. The CDR3 extends over 13 amino acids. Trimming took 5 bases from V and 3 from J, leaving 8 bases between them. The CDR3 bases are TGTGCCAGCAGTCCCGGGAACAATCAGCCCCAGCATTTT. Translating gives CASSPGNNQPQHF. The complete variable domain, with remaining parts taken from reference TRBV2 and TRBJ1-5, reads EPEVTQTPSHQVTQMGQEVILRCVPISNHLYFYWYRQILGQKVEFLVSFYNNEISEKSEIFDDQFSVERPDGSNFTLKIRSTKLEDSAMYFCASSPGNNQPQHFGDGTRLSIL.

V and J are TRBV10-3 and TRBJ1-5; D is unclear. The V and J ends lost 4 bases and 4 bases respectively, with 11 bases between them. The CDR3 has 14 residues. From germline, CDR1 is ENHRY and CDR2 SYGVKD. CDR3 bases: TGTGCCATCAGTGCGGACGGGGAGAATCAGCCCCAGCATTTT. Translated: CAISADGENQPQHF.

Comments on this clone: The DNA is omitted, as the CDR3 cannot be located on it reliably, and the CDR3 follows TCRdb's listing. The J gene is TRBJ2-7, the V gene TRBV12-1; the DNA was not used to check the table's D call, TRBD2. TRBV12-1 is a recognized pseudogene. 16 amino acids form the CDR3, both terminal residues included. CDR3: CASSFGVGTSLDEQYF.

The table lists this clone with a count of one. The chain has TRBV11-3 and TRBJ2-7, with D perhaps matching TRBD2 (5 bases). CDR1 SGHNT and CDR2 YENEEA come from the germline V gene. The CDR3 is 13 amino acids. V was clipped by 1 base and J by 1 base, with 5 bases between them. CDR3 sequence reads: CASSLGESYEQYF. For the CDR3, the DNA is TGTGCCAGCAGCTTAGGGGAGTCCTACGAGCAGTACTTC.

This chain links TRBV18 with TRBJ2-2, with 10 bases that match TRBD1. V trimming: 3 bases; J trimming: 7 bases; junction bases outside the gene matches: 8. CDR3 length: 16 residues. Germline lookup yields CDR1 KGHSH and CDR2 LQKENI. CDR3 DNA sequence: TGTGCCAGCTCACCTGCCGGGACAGGGGCCGTCGGGGAGCTGTTTTTT. It yields the protein CASSPAGTGAVGELFF. The full variable domain, in which reference TRBV18 and TRBJ2-2 provide the parts outside the CDR3, is NAGVMQNPRHLVRRRGQEARLRCSPMKGHSHVYWYRQLPEEGLKFMVYLQKENIIDESGMPKERFSAEFPKEGPSILRIQQVVRGDSAAYFCASSPAGTGAVGELFFGEGSRLTVL.

V and J are TRBV20-1 and TRBJ2-4; 7 nucleotides align to TRBD2. The V gene's germline CDR1 is DFQATT and CDR2 SNEGSKA (reference sequence). V shed 5 bases and J 10 bases; nucleotides not matched to a gene: 5. There are 11 residues in the CDR3. The CDR3 spells CSAQAGRIQYF. The CDR3 bases are TGCAGTGCTCAAGCGGGGCGGATTCAGTACTTC.

The chain joins TRBV29-1 to TRBJ2-1; tentative D call: TRBD1 (6 bases). V was trimmed by 6 bases and J by 0 bases, leaving 15 bases between them. This CDR3 spans 15 amino acids. Germline V lookup: CDR1 SQVTM, CDR2 ANQGSEA. The CDR3 bases are TGCAGCGTAGCAGGGGTTTTAGCCTCCTACAATGAGCAGTTCTTC. Its translation is CSVAGVLASYNEQFF.

J is TRBJ2-7 and V is TRBV6-1, with 11 bases that match TRBD1. CDR3 length: 15 amino acids. Germline-derived CDR1 and CDR2 are MNHNS and SASEGT. The junction had 1 base not matched to a gene; V was cut back by 0 bases and J by 3 bases. The CDR3 region is CASSEAGTGGYEQYF. In DNA form, the CDR3 reads TGTGCCAGCAGTGAAGCCGGGACAGGGGGCTACGAGCAGTACTTC.

The chain carries TRBV19 and TRBJ2-5; D uncertain. The V end was cut by 3 bases, the J end by 2 bases, with 7 bases between. Germline-derived CDR1 and CDR2 are LNHDA and SQIVND (reference sequence). The length of the CDR3 is 13 residues. The DNA for the CDR3 is TGTGCCAGTAGTATCGCAGGTCAAGAGACCCAGTACTTC. This encodes CASSIAGQETQYF.

The chain couples TRBV19 to TRBJ2-5; possibly TRBD1 for D (7 bases). There are 16 residues in the CDR3. V gave up 6 bases and J gave up 5 bases, with 22 bases separating them. The V gene's germline CDR1 is LNHDA and CDR2 SQIVND (reference sequence). The CDR3: CASSKLTGEVRETQYF. The CDR3 nucleotides are TGTGCCAGTAGCAAACTTACAGGGGAGGTTCGGGAGACCCAGTACTTC.

This clone was seen a handful of times. The chain links TRBV10-3 to TRBJ2-2, with TRBD1 matching 7 bases. Trimming removed 8 bases from V and 4 bases from J; junction bases left unmatched: 10. Germline-derived CDR1 and CDR2 are ENHRY and SYGVKD. This CDR3 is built from 15 residues. CDR3: CAIARDSISTGELFF. For the CDR3, the DNA is TGTGCCATCGCCCGGGACAGCATCTCCACCGGGGAGCTGTTTTTT.